The 14 T cell receptor beta chains in this list originate from one sample, sequenced in a study of CD8+ T cells in alopecia areata. Once RNA had been extracted, it was reverse transcribed into cDNA to act as the sequencing template. Profiled with immunoSEQ multiplex PCR; TCRdb holds only in-frame clones, not every one. Here the sample spans 120,000 or so clones, roughly 66% being singletons. Sequencing was done on a sample of CD4+ T cells sorted from blood. These receptors came from a human donor in good health.

The rearrangement links TRBV18 to TRBJ2-5, with D possibly matching TRBD2 (6 bases). The CDR3 runs 14 residues. Germline V gene lookup returns CDR1 KGHSH and CDR2 LQKENI. Trimming removed 3 bases at V and 7 bases at J, with 15 bases between. The CDR3 loop is CASSPPAGLMTQYF. DNA of the CDR3: TGTGCCAGCTCACCGCCAGCGGGCCTGATGACCCAGTACTTC.

The J gene is TRBJ2-1, the V gene TRBV11-2, with 15 bases that match TRBD2. CDR1 SGHAT and CDR2 FQNNGV come from the germline V gene. V gave up 7 bases and J gave up 10 bases; unmatched junction bases: 8. CDR3 length: 15 amino acids. Written as DNA, the CDR3 is TGTGCCAGCACCATCGGGACTAGCGGGGGGCGCGAGCAGTTCTTC. This encodes CASTIGTSGGREQFF.

This clone was picked up a small number of times. This chain uses TRBV2 with TRBJ1-5, with unresolved D. This CDR3 comprises 13 residues. Trimming left V 8 bases short and J 5 bases short, with 13 bases between. Per the germline V gene, CDR1 is SNHLY and CDR2 is FYNNEI. The CDR3 sequence is CASGSSQDQPQHF. The CDR3 nucleotides read TGTGCCAGCGGATCCTCTCAGGATCAGCCCCAGCATTTT. Using reference TRBV2 and TRBJ1-5 for the parts outside the CDR3, the full variable domain is EPEVTQTPSHQVTQMGQEVILRCVPISNHLYFYWYRQILGQKVEFLVSFYNNEISEKSEIFDDQFSVERPDGSNFTLKIRSTKLEDSAMYFCASGSSQDQPQHFGDGTRLSIL.

The genes are TRBV30 and TRBJ1-6; D unclear. V shed 4 bases and J shed 6 bases, with 10 bases lying between them. The germline CDR1 and CDR2 sequences are GTSNPN and SVGIG (reference sequence). The CDR3 totals 13 residues. CDR3 in amino acids: CAWTGKLNSPLHF. The DNA for the CDR3 is TGTGCCTGGACAGGAAAACTTAATTCACCCCTCCACTTT.

The V and J genes are TRBV4-2 and TRBJ2-7, with D possibly TRBD1 on 6 matching bases. The CDR3 has 16 residues. V was shortened by 1 base and J by 0 bases, with 13 bases between the two germline ends. The germline V gene encodes CDR1 LGHNA and CDR2 YNFKEQ. DNA of the CDR3: TGTGCCAGCAGCCAAGGTCAGGGGACAAGCTCCTACGAGCAGTACTTC. This codes for CASSQGQGTSSYEQYF.

The genes are TRBV27 and TRBJ1-6; unclear D gene. CDR1 and CDR2 from the germline V gene are MNHEY and SMNVEV (reference sequence). V was cut by 2 bases and J by 7 bases, with 6 bases left in between. The CDR3 is 13 residues long. The CDR3 is CASSLTENSPLHF. CDR3 in DNA: TGTGCCAGCAGTTTAACGGAGAATTCACCCCTCCACTTT.

This clone occurred a few times. V gene TRBV29-1 combines with J gene TRBJ2-7; D is unclear. This CDR3 region has 11 residues. In germline, CDR1 is SQVTM, CDR2 ANQGSEA. V dropped 4 bases and J dropped 4 bases, with 8 bases sitting between them. CDR3 sequence: CSVAVEYEQYF. In nucleotides, the CDR3 is TGCAGCGTTGCGGTCGAATACGAGCAGTACTTC.

This sequence joins TRBV6-5 and TRBJ2-4; D perhaps matches TRBD1 (5 bases). This CDR3 has 15 amino acids. Germline V gives CDR1 MNHEY, CDR2 SVGAGI. V lost 5 bases, J lost 8 bases, and 19 bases lay in between. The CDR3 sequence: CASSQGAGKLYIQYF. The CDR3 coding sequence is TGTGCCAGCAGTCAGGGCGCAGGCAAGTTGTACATTCAGTACTTC.

V usage is TRBV7-2 and J usage is TRBJ2-7, with D unclear. This CDR3 region has 15 residues. V was clipped by 4 bases and J by 0 bases, with 13 bases between them. The germline V gene has CDR1 SGHTA and CDR2 FQGNSA. The CDR3 spells CASSSYIESSYEQYF. The CDR3 nucleotides read TGTGCCAGCAGCTCCTACATCGAGTCCTCCTACGAGCAGTACTTC.

The chain combines TRBV4-1 with TRBJ1-3, with D possibly matching TRBD1 (5 bases). The CDR3 loop spans 15 amino acids. V lost 0 bases to trimming and J lost 5 bases, with 11 bases between them. Germline CDR1 reads MGHRA; CDR2 reads YSYEKL. The CDR3 DNA follows: TGCGCCAGCAGCCAAGACCCAGGGAACAGAAACACCATATATTTT. Its protein is CASSQDPGNRNTIYF.

This clone has a handful of counts. The chain employs TRBV29-1 and TRBJ1-5, with D maybe TRBD1 (6 bases). V shed 7 bases and J shed 7 bases, with 17 bases lying between them. CDR3 length: 13 amino acids. CDR1 SQVTM and CDR2 ANQGSEA come from the germline V gene. The CDR3 loop is CSASGGAEQPQHF. CDR3 bases: TGCAGCGCCAGCGGGGGGGCAGAGCAGCCCCAGCATTTT.

This sequence joins TRBV7-2 and TRBJ2-5; the D is unclear. The germline V gene encodes CDR1 SGHTA and CDR2 FQGNSA. The V end was cut by 8 bases, the J end by 3 bases, with 16 bases between. The CDR3 runs to 14 residues. CDR3 region: CASGGRALEETQYF. As DNA, the CDR3 is TGTGCCAGCGGCGGACGGGCATTGGAAGAGACCCAGTACTTC.

This rearrangement joins TRBV5-1 to TRBJ1-1; the match to TRBD1 covers 8 bases. V lost 0 bases, J lost 0 bases, and 4 bases stayed unmatched. The CDR3 extends over 16 amino acids. CDR1 is SGHRS, CDR2 YFSETQ, per germline. The DNA of the CDR3 is TGCGCCAGCAGCTTGGGACAGGGGCGGTTGAACACTGAAGCTTTCTTT. This codes for CASSLGQGRLNTEAFF.

The genes are TRBV29-1 and TRBJ1-1; 7 bases agree with TRBD1. The CDR3 covers 14 residues. V shed 4 bases, J shed 1 base, and the junction held 6 bases outside the gene matches. CDR1 is SQVTM and CDR2 is ANQGSEA in the germline V gene. DNA of the CDR3: TGCAGCGTTGTAAAGGGACAGAGGAACACTGAAGCTTTCTTT. This translates into CSVVKGQRNTEAFF.